The TCR beta chain under discussion was sequenced for a study of CD8+CD57+ T cells in acquired aplastic anemia. About the study: The mean DNA yield obtained from sorted CD4+ and CD8+ cells came to approximately 3.2 ug.

The trim removed 3 bases at V and 7 bases at J, leaving 4 bases unmatched. Germline-derived CDR1 and CDR2 are GTSNPN and SVGIG (reference sequence). CDR3 length: 14 residues. Regarding the study as a whole: Sharing between patients and controls was observed for twenty-nine CD8+ CDR3 sequences.

In this sample, this clonotype turned up many times. Its antigen is not identified. The patients chosen for sequencing had shown expansion of CD8+CD57+ cells (detected by flow cytometry). Using genomic DNA as the template, TCR beta VDJ and CDR3 profiling was carried out. MiXCR, run by TCRdb on the reads, gives a single entry per CDR3 protein. The table shows over 150,000 distinct CDR3 sequences, with around 48% occurring only once. This sequence joins TRBV30 and TRBJ1-5; 12 bases align to TRBD1. Sequences were obtained from sorted CD4+, CD8+, or CD8+CD57+ T cells (not recorded which) from PBMCs. This TCR was recovered from a human donor with aplastic anemia. The CDR3 DNA follows: TGTGCCTGGAGCGGGGGACAGGGGGCACAGCCCCAGCATTTT. The encoded protein is CAWSGGQGAQPQHF.